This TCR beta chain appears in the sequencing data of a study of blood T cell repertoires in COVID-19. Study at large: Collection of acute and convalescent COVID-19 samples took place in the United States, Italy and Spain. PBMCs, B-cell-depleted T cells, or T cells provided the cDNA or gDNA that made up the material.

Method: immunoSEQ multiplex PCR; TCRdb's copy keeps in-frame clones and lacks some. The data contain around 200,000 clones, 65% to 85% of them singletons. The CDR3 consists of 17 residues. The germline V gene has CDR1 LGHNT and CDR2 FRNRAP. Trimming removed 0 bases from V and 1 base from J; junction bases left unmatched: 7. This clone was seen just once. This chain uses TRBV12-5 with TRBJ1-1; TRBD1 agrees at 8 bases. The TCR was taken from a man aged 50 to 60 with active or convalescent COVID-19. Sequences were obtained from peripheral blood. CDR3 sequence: CASGLVLSGTGNTEAFF. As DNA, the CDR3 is TGTGCTAGTGGTTTGGTACTTTCCGGGACAGGGAACACTGAAGCTTTCTTT.